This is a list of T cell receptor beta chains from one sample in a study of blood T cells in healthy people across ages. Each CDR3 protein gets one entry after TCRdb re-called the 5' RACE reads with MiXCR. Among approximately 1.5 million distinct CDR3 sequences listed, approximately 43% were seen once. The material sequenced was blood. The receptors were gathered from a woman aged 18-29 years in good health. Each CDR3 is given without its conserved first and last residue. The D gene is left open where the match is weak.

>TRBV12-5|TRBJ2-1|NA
ASVHLAIYEQF
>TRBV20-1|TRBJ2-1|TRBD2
SARDRGTSGRDEQF
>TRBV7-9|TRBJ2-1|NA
ASSTTRLEQF
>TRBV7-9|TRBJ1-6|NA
ASSYKQGGSPPH
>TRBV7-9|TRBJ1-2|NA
ASSGGHLYYDGYT
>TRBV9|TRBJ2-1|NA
ASGGTNEQF
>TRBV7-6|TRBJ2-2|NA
ASSPYPSAGELF
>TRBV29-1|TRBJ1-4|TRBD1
SVAAGQGGANEKLF
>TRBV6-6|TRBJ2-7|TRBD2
ASSTSALGSYEQY
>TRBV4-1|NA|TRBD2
ASSQDRTSPADIQY
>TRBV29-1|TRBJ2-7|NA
SVAGQNYEQY
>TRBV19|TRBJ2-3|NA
ASSPPEADTQY
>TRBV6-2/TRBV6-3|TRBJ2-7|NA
ASSYSIVSGQLYEQY
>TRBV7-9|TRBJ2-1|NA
ASSPNGPYREQF
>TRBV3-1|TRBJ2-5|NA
ASSQVGRQETQY
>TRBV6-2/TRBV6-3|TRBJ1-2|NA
ASSPGAGSGYT
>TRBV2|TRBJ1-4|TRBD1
ASTRDRGPNEKLF
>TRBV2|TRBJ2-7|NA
ASSERAGGNEQY
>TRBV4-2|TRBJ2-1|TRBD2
ASRQSWTSAYNEQF
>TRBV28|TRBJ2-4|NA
ASSFPDNIQY
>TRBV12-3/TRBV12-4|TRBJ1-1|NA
ASSLDATMNTEAF
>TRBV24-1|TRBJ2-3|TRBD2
ATSVGLESDTQY
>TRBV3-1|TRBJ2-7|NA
ASSQDWGGREQY
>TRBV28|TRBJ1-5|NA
ASSLPVGHQPQH
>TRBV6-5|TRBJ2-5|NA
ASSYALGISNEQY
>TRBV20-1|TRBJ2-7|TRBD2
SASDPPLAGGYEQY
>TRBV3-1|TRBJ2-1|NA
ASSQRPDWYNEQF
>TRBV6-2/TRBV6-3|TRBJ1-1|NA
ASRIHPNTEAF
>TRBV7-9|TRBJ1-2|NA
ASSFNVEYGYT
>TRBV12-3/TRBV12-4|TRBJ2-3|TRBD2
ASKLAGGTTDTQY
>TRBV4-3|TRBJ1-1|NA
ASSQALERPEAF
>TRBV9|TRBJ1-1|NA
ASSVRVNTEAF
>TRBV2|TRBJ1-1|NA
ARGRLGTEAF
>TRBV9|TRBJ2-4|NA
ASSFRWGADIQY
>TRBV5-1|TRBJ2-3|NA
ASSLEGLGSHTQY
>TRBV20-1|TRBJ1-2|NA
SARTFDYWGYT
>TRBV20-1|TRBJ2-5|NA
RTAGTQRGTQY
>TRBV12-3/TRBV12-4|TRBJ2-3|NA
ASSLWGGGKKADTQY
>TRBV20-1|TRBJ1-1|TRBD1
SAGGTGRTEAF
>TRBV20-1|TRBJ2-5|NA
SAIKVGRAYQETQY
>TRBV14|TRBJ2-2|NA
ASSQEVQRNTGELF
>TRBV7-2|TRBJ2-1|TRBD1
ASSTGQEQF
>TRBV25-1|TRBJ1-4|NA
ASRAGEYGEKLF
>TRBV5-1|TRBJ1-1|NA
ASRPDSPLGEAF
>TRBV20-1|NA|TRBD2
SARVAGGTREQY
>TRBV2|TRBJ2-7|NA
ASGTHGGPSYEQY
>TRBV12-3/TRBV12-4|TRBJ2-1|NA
ASSPTGMRDEQF
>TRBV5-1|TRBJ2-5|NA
ASSLYRGPLGETQY
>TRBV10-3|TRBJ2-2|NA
AISASGTVNTGELF